This T cell receptor (beta chain) was sequenced in a study of patients and donors after allogeneic stem cell transplantation. A few counts support this clonotype. CDR3 length equals 18 residues. With 3 bases clipped from V and 3 bases from J, the junction kept 13 bases outside the gene matches. CDR1 is MNHEY and CDR2 is SMNVEV in the germline V gene (reference sequence). Each CDR3 protein is one row after TCRdb ran MiXCR on the RT-PCR reads. The data hold about 57,000 distinct CDR3 sequences, with 10% to 15% observed a single time. This TCR was recovered from a human donor who was either an allogeneic HSCT recipient or a stem cell or donor lymphocyte infusion donor (not recorded which). It is not recorded whose cells these are; they may come from a transplant donor. The chain combines TRBV27 with TRBJ2-1; 8 positions match TRBD1. Sample: blood, either unsorted or a sorted T cell fraction (not recorded which). This chain's CDR3 is CASSFPFKGQGFYNEQFF. The CDR3 nucleotides read TGTGCCAGCAGTTTCCCTTTCAAAGGACAGGGCTTCTACAATGAGCAGTTCTTC.